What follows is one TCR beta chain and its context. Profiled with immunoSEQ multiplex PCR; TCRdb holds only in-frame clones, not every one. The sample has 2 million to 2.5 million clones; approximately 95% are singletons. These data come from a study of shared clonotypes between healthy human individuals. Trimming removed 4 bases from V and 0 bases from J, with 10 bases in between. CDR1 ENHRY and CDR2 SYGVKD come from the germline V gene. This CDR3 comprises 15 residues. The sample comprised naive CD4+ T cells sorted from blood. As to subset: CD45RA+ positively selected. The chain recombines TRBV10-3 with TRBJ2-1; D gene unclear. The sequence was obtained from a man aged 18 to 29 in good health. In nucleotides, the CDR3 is TGTGCCATCAGTGTTGGCTCTAACTCCTACAATGAGCAGTTCTTC. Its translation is CAISVGSNSYNEQFF.